Presented here are 25 T cell receptor beta chains from one specimen sequenced in a study of T-cell reconstitution after alpha-beta-depleted transplantation in children (dated by TCRdb to about 2016). Library generation was performed with PCR. These reads were obtained on an Illumina HiSeq 2500. TCR library preparation used molecular barcoding, with unique molecular identifiers applied to normalize quantification of the TCRbeta repertoire. The raw public reads went through TCRdb reprocessing: fastp at Q25, MiXCR clone calling, in-frame beta chains kept. For every CDR3 protein sequence, its rows merge into one entry that carries the most common genes and DNA. Present in this sample are just over 950,000 distinct CDR3 sequences, about 31% of which were seen just once. Roughly 31% of the sample belongs to the ten largest clones. The treatment or condition label, as the study defines it: allogeneic hematopoietic cell transplantation with graft depleted of TCRalphabeta T cells and CD19 B cells.

Material: PBMCs, mostly from graft donor cells, obtained 360 days after TCRalphabeta/CD19-depleted stem cell transplant. These receptors were taken from a boy younger than two who had a stem cell transplant for SCID, so the T cells may come from the graft donor.

The chain uses TRBV5-1 and TRBJ2-7; TRBD1 aligns across 8 bases. Germline assignment: CDR1 SGHRS and CDR2 YFSETQ. V dropped 3 bases and J dropped 4; count of bases not matched to a gene: 9. The CDR3 length is 15 residues. The CDR3 sequence: CASSYNPGQAYEQYF. CDR3 sequence (DNA): TGCGCCAGCAGCTATAACCCGGGACAGGCTTACGAGCAGTACTTC.

The table lists this clonotype with a few counts. The genes are TRBV7-2 and TRBJ1-1; D unclear. The CDR3 extends over 12 amino acids. Germline loops: CDR1 SGHTA, CDR2 FQGNSA. V lost 0 bases, J lost 9 bases, and 8 bases lay in between. The CDR3 nucleotides read TGTGCCAGCAGCTTAGCGCTCCAAAAAGCTTTCTTT. Translating it yields CASSLALQKAFF.

This clonotype was seen repeatedly, ten times or more. This chain links TRBV2 with TRBJ2-3; 10 nucleotides match TRBD1. Looked up from germline, CDR1 is SNHLY and CDR2 is FYNNEI. V lost 8 bases to trimming and J lost 2 bases; unmatched junction nucleotides: 10. CDR3 length equals 16 residues. CDR3 protein: CASSLRTGGDTDTQYF. The CDR3 nucleotides are TGTGCCAGCTCCCTCCGGACAGGGGGGGACACAGATACGCAGTATTTT.

Here the CDR3 DNA reads TGCGCCAGCAGCTTCATTCCGGTGGGGGACGGTTCATACAATGAGCAGTTCTTC. Protein: CASSFIPVGDGSYNEQFF. This chain uses TRBV5-1 with TRBJ2-1; the D call may be TRBD1 or TRBD2 (5 bases each). Trimming pared 2 bases from V and 4 bases from J, leaving 22 bases between. The CDR3 has 18 residues. Germline V gives CDR1 SGHRS, CDR2 YFSETQ.

The chain couples TRBV6-1 to TRBJ2-1; 7 bases are a match to TRBD1. The CDR3 consists of 16 residues. V trimming: 6 bases; J trimming: 1 base; junction bases outside the gene matches: 9. The germline CDR1 and CDR2 sequences are MNHNS and SASEGT. The CDR3 here is CASRDLRGLSYNEQFF. The CDR3 bases are TGTGCCAGCAGAGACCTCAGGGGGTTATCCTACAATGAGCAGTTCTTC.

This clonotype has at least ten counts. J is TRBJ2-2 and V is TRBV2; D is unclear. The CDR3 spans 15 residues. CDR1 SNHLY and CDR2 FYNNEI come from the germline V gene. Deletions cut 0 bases from V and 4 bases from J, with 9 bases between. As DNA, the CDR3 is TGTGCCAGCAGTGAAGCGGGGTGGGGCACCGGGGAGCTGTTTTTT. This gives the protein CASSEAGWGTGELFF.

The chain combines TRBV18 with TRBJ2-3, with 8 bases lining up with TRBD2. Germline V lookup: CDR1 KGHSH, CDR2 LQKENI. CDR3 length: 16 amino acids. V lost 0 bases to trimming and J lost 3 bases; unmatched junction nucleotides: 5. CDR3 DNA sequence: TGTGCCAGCTCACCACCGGGCGGGGGGTCGACAGATACGCAGTATTTT. Translation: CASSPPGGGSTDTQYF.

J is TRBJ2-1 and V is TRBV6-1; possibly TRBD2 for D (6 bases). The length of the CDR3 is 18 residues. From germline, CDR1 is MNHNS and CDR2 SASEGT. Trimming took 1 base from V and 5 from J, leaving 21 bases between them. DNA of the CDR3: TGTGCCAGCAGTGAAGTAGTCCGGGGACTCCGCCCGAACAATGAGCAGTTCTTC. Amino acids: CASSEVVRGLRPNNEQFF.

This clonotype came up a few times. The chain has TRBV3-1 and TRBJ2-7; TRBD2 aligns across 13 bases. Germline lookup yields CDR1 LGHDT and CDR2 YNNKEL (reference sequence). The CDR3 is 17 amino acids. After removal of 1 base from V and 2 bases from J, the junction contained 5 bases not matched to a gene. The CDR3 coding sequence is TGTGCCAGCAGCCAAGGGGGACTAGCGGGGAGGCCCTACGAGCAGTACTTC. Its protein is CASSQGGLAGRPYEQYF.

This clonotype was observed a few times. This chain links TRBV5-1 with TRBJ2-2, with D unresolved. There are 15 residues in the CDR3. Germline-derived CDR1 and CDR2 are SGHRS and YFSETQ. Between the trimmed V and J ends, which lost 0 bases and 0 bases, there was a span of 6 bases. This CDR3 reads CASSLDGTNTGELFF. CDR3 DNA: TGCGCCAGCAGCTTGGACGGAACGAACACCGGGGAGCTGTTTTTT.

The chain uses TRBV7-6 and TRBJ2-3, with 7 bases identical to TRBD2. V lost 3 bases, J lost 6 bases, and 9 bases stayed unmatched. CDR3 length: 15 residues. Germline V gene sequence: CDR1 SGHVS, CDR2 FNYEAQ. CDR3: CASSLYGGGLDTQYF. In nucleotides, the CDR3 is TGTGCCAGCAGCTTGTATGGGGGGGGTCTGGATACGCAGTATTTT.

This clonotype was recorded a few times. The V and J genes are TRBV29-1 and TRBJ1-3; weak D call: TRBD1 (6 bases). V shed 2 bases and J shed 2 bases, with 13 bases lying between them. The CDR3 is 15 amino acids. CDR1 and CDR2 (germline): SQVTM, ANQGSEA. CDR3 sequence reads: CSVEPRPGAGNTIYF. The CDR3 region has the DNA TGCAGCGTTGAACCGAGGCCAGGGGCTGGAAACACCATATATTTT.

This clonotype was counted ten times or more. The chain couples TRBV12-3 or TRBV12-4 to TRBJ2-5; 7 bases align to TRBD1. This CDR3 is built from 13 residues. The V and J ends lost 5 bases and 3 bases, in that order; junction bases with no gene match: 3. This CDR3 is CASSTGQKETQYF. The CDR3 DNA reads TGTGCCAGCAGTACGGGACAGAAAGAGACCCAGTACTTC.

The chain uses TRBV4-3 and TRBJ2-7; 13 nucleotides match TRBD2. CDR3 length: 15 residues. CDR1 is LGHNA, CDR2 YSLEER, per germline. Losses at the gene ends were 2 bases for V and 6 bases for J; bases not matched to a gene: 4. CDR3 sequence reads: CASSQSRTSGGEQYF. For the CDR3, the DNA is TGCGCCAGCAGCCAATCGAGGACTAGCGGGGGCGAGCAGTACTTC.

This clonotype was observed a handful of times. The J gene is TRBJ1-1, the V gene TRBV20-1, with TRBD1 matching 7 bases. The CDR3 loop spans 12 amino acids. Trimming took 6 bases from V and 4 from J; bases not matched to a gene: 5. Germline V lookup: CDR1 DFQATT, CDR2 SNEGSKA (reference sequence). The CDR3 DNA reads TGCAGTGCGCCCAGGGGGGGCACTGAAGCTTTCTTT. Translation gives CSAPRGGTEAFF.

This sequence joins TRBV9 and TRBJ2-7, with a possible D match to TRBD2 (7 bases). There are 16 residues in the CDR3. Trimming stripped 1 base from V and 3 bases from J, with 17 bases between. Germline V gene sequence: CDR1 SGDLS, CDR2 YYNGEE. The CDR3 DNA follows: TGTGCCAGCAGCGTAACCCCTGGCGGGGGCGTCTACGAGCAGTACTTC. Translation: CASSVTPGGGVYEQYF.

V and J are TRBV4-3 and TRBJ2-4, with TRBD2 as a possible D gene (5 bases). The V gene lost 0 bases and the J gene lost 9 bases, with 9 bases spanning the gap. From germline, CDR1 is LGHNA and CDR2 YSLEER. The CDR3 contains 13 residues. The CDR3 DNA reads as TGCGCCAGCAGCCAAGAAAATGGGAGCATTCAGTACTTC. Protein product: CASSQENGSIQYF.

This chain connects TRBV2 to TRBJ2-5, with a weak D call TRBD2 (7 bases). There are 13 residues in the CDR3. CDR1 is SNHLY, CDR2 FYNNEI, per germline. V was cut by 7 bases and J by 5 bases, with 14 bases left in between. The CDR3 bases are TGTGCCAGCACGGCGGGGGCCTGGGAGACCCAGTACTTC. Encoded protein: CASTAGAWETQYF.

The chain has TRBV12-3 or TRBV12-4 and TRBJ2-3; 9 bases are shared with TRBD2. The CDR3 contains 15 residues. Trimming at V came to 7 bases and at J to 3 bases, leaving 8 bases not matched to a gene. As DNA, the CDR3 is TGTGCCAGCACCCCTAGCGGGGTCGGGACAGATACGCAGTATTTT. It codes for CASTPSGVGTDTQYF.

In DNA, the CDR3 is TGTGCCAGCAGGGACAGGGGGCACGGGGAGCTGTTTTTT. Protein product: CASRDRGHGELFF. The chain carries TRBV6-1 and TRBJ2-2; 11 nucleotides agree with TRBD1. After removal of 6 bases from V and 7 bases from J, the junction contained 1 base not matched to a gene. In germline, CDR1 is MNHNS, CDR2 SASEGT. This CDR3 region has 13 residues.

This clonotype was picked up a small number of times. V gene TRBV29-1 combines with J gene TRBJ1-3; D is unresolved. This CDR3 comprises 13 residues. Germline V lookup: CDR1 SQVTM, CDR2 ANQGSEA. V gave up 7 bases and J gave up 0 bases, with 10 bases separating them. CDR3 sequence reads: CSATDGSGNTIYF. Written as DNA, the CDR3 is TGCAGCGCGACGGACGGCTCTGGAAACACCATATATTTT.

V gene TRBV11-2 combines with J gene TRBJ2-7, with D possibly being TRBD1 (6 bases). V was shortened by 2 bases and J by 6 bases, with 17 bases between the two germline ends. The CDR3 is 15 amino acids. CDR1 SGHAT and CDR2 FQNNGV come from the germline V gene. The CDR3, as DNA: TGTGCCAGCAGCTTATCCGACAGGAGGAGACGCGAGCAGTACTTC. It specifies CASSLSDRRRREQYF. The full variable domain, in which reference TRBV11-2 and TRBJ2-7 provide the parts outside the CDR3, is EAGVAQSPRYKIIEKRQSVAFWCNPISGHATLYWYQQILGQGPKLLIQFQNNGVVDDSQLPKDRFSAERLKGVDSTLKIQPAKLEDSAVYLCASSLSDRRRREQYFGPGTRLTVT.

The V call is TRBV2, the J call TRBJ1-2, with D perhaps matching TRBD1 (6 bases). The CDR3 is made up of 13 amino acids. The ends were cut back, 6 bases at V and 5 bases at J, with 13 bases in the middle. Germline loops: CDR1 SNHLY, CDR2 FYNNEI. CDR3 DNA sequence: TGTGCCAGCAGGCTTGGTAGGGGGTATGGCTACACCTTC. It translates to CASRLGRGYGYTF.

This clonotype occurred a few times. The V and J genes are TRBV20-1 and TRBJ2-5; D call uncertain. V was shortened by 4 bases and J by 3 bases, with 6 bases between the two germline ends. Germline V gene data show CDR1 as DFQATT and CDR2 as SNEGSKA (reference sequence). This CDR3 spans 11 amino acids. CDR3 residues: CSAMREETQYF. In DNA form, the CDR3 reads TGCAGTGCTATGAGAGAAGAGACCCAGTACTTC.

There are a few counts of this clonotype. The V call is TRBV11-2, the J call TRBJ2-6; TRBD1 matches 8 bases. CDR1 and CDR2 (germline): SGHAT, FQNNGV. V dropped 5 bases and J dropped 1; count of bases not matched to a gene: 7. This CDR3 has 17 amino acids. The CDR3 reads CASSLGRGRSGANVLTF. In nucleotides, the CDR3 is TGTGCCAGCAGCCTGGGCAGGGGGCGGTCTGGGGCCAACGTCCTGACTTTC. Full variable domain (outside the CDR3, taken from reference TRBV11-2 and TRBJ2-6): EAGVAQSPRYKIIEKRQSVAFWCNPISGHATLYWYQQILGQGPKLLIQFQNNGVVDDSQLPKDRFSAERLKGVDSTLKIQPAKLEDSAVYLCASSLGRGRSGANVLTFGAGSRLTVL.